The sequence of this TCR beta chain was determined in a study of T cell responses to AZD1222 COVID-19 vaccine. Germline CDR1 reads SGHTA; CDR2 reads FQGTGA. The CDR3 spans 15 residues. Trimming at V came to 2 bases and at J to 5 bases, leaving 4 bases not matched to a gene. TCRdb keeps only in-frame clones here, not all; method: immunoSEQ multiplex PCR. The sample has around 110,000 clones; around 92% are singletons. This sequence was found in an adult in good health. Sequences were derived from peripheral blood, sampled on day 0 of AZD1222 vaccination. The chain recombines TRBV7-3 with TRBJ1-1; 11 positions match TRBD1. The CDR3 region is CASSLYGDRGTEAFF. DNA of the CDR3: TGTGCCAGCAGCTTATATGGGGACAGGGGGACTGAAGCTTTCTTT. The full variable domain, rest sourced from reference TRBV7-3 and TRBJ1-1, is GAGVSQTPSNKVTEKGKYVELRCDPISGHTALYWYRQSLGQGPEFLIYFQGTGAADDSGLPNDRFFAVRPEGSVSTLKIQRTERGDSAVYLCASSLYGDRGTEAFFGQGTRLTVV.